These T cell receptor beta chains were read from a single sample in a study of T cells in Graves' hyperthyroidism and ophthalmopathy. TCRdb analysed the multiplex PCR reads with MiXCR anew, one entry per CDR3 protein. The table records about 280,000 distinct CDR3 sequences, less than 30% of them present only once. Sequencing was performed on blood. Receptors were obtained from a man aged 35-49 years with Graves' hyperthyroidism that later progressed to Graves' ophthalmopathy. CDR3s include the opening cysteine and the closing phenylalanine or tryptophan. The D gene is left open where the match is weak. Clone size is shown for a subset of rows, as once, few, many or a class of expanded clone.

CASSIGSYTEAFF	TGTGCCAGTAGTATCGGGTCGTACACTGAAGCTTTCTTT	.	TRBJ1-1	.	TRBV19
CASSLGETPLVTGELFF	TGTGCCAGCAGCTTAGGAGAGACCCCCCTCGTCACCGGGGAGCTGTTTTTT	.	TRBJ2-2	many	TRBV11-2
CASGMDSYYEQYF	TGTGCCAGCGGGATGGACAGCTACTACGAGCAGTACTTC	.	TRBJ2-7	many	TRBV27
CASSEMGGPGQGNYGYTF	TGTGCCAGCAGTGAAATGGGGGGGCCGGGACAGGGGAACTATGGCTACACCTTC	TRBD1	TRBJ1-2	many	TRBV6-1
CASSEGQTVNTEAFF	TGTGCCAGCAGCGAGGGACAAACAGTAAACACTGAAGCTTTCTTT	.	TRBJ1-1	once	TRBV9
CASSELGQGAHEQYF	TGCGCCAGCAGTGAGTTGGGACAGGGGGCCCACGAGCAGTACTTC	TRBD1	TRBJ2-7	many	TRBV10-2
CASSPRTDYYEQYF	TGTGCCAGCTCACCACGTACCGATTACTACGAGCAGTACTTC	.	TRBJ2-7	many	TRBV18
CASSSRGLGYEQYF	TGTGCCAGCAGTTCCAGAGGGTTGGGCTACGAGCAGTACTTC	.	TRBJ2-7	.	TRBV6-5
CAISARSARNTEAFF	TGTGCCATCAGTGCCAGGAGCGCGAGGAACACTGAAGCTTTCTTT	.	TRBJ1-1	many	TRBV10-3
CASSVVRGFGETQYF	TGTGCCAGCAGTGTGGTCAGGGGTTTTGGTGAGACCCAGTACTTC	.	TRBJ2-5	many	TRBV2
CAWSETGVLNYGYTF	TGTGCCTGGAGTGAGACAGGGGTCCTTAACTATGGCTACACCTTC	TRBD1	TRBJ1-2	many	TRBV30
CASSQAPTSTEQYF	TGTGCCAGCAGCCAAGCCCCGACTAGCACCGAGCAGTACTTC	TRBD2	TRBJ2-7	many	TRBV5-4
CASSLIFNTEAFF	TGTGCCAGCAGCTTAATTTTCAACACTGAAGCTTTCTTT	.	TRBJ1-1	.	TRBV11-2
CASRLQETQYF	TGTGCCAGCAGGCTACAAGAGACCCAGTACTTC	.	TRBJ2-5	many	TRBV28
CASSQERSRQETQYF	TGTGCCAGCAGCCAAGAAAGGTCTCGTCAAGAGACCCAGTACTTC	.	TRBJ2-5	few	TRBV14
CATSDLDNYGYTF	TGTGCCACCAGTGATTTGGACAACTATGGCTACACCTTC	.	TRBJ1-2	many	TRBV24-1
CASSRDFSGGYEQYF	TGTGCCAGCAGCCGGGACTTTTCGGGAGGGTACGAGCAGTACTTC	TRBD2	TRBJ2-7	.	TRBV7-2
CASSFLGQGRGETQYF	TGTGCCAGCAGTTTCCTGGGACAGGGAAGAGGAGAGACCCAGTACTTC	TRBD1	TRBJ2-5	.	TRBV12-3/TRBV12-4
CSAREPGPLYEQYF	TGCAGTGCTAGAGAACCGGGACCCTTATACGAGCAGTACTTC	.	TRBJ2-7	many	TRBV20-1
CASSYPGGVGDTQYF	TGTGCCAGCAGTTACCCAGGCGGGGTAGGAGATACGCAGTATTTT	.	TRBJ2-3	many	TRBV6-5
CASSLVGQGAINEKLFF	TGTGCCAGCAGCTTGGTGGGACAGGGGGCCATTAATGAAAAACTGTTTTTT	TRBD1	TRBJ1-4	many	TRBV5-6
CSAPDAAYEQYF	TGCAGTGCCCCTGATGCGGCCTACGAGCAGTACTTC	.	TRBJ2-7	many	TRBV20-1
CASIRGENYGYTF	TGTGCCAGCATTCGGGGGGAGAACTATGGCTACACCTTC	.	TRBJ1-2	many	TRBV28
CASSYLQVNTEAFF	TGTGCCAGCAGTTACCTCCAGGTGAACACTGAAGCTTTCTTT	.	TRBJ1-1	many	TRBV6-2/TRBV6-3
CASSLTGDGLSGYTF	TGTGCCAGCAGCTTAACAGGGGATGGATTGAGTGGCTACACCTTC	TRBD1	TRBJ1-2	many	TRBV7-9
CAISEGRLNSGNTIYF	TGTGCCATCAGTGAAGGACGTCTGAATTCGGGAAACACCATATATTTT	.	TRBJ1-3	many	TRBV10-3
CASSLDVRGSGELFF	TGTGCCAGCAGCTTAGATGTCAGGGGGTCCGGGGAGCTGTTTTTT	TRBD1	TRBJ2-2	.	TRBV11-2